A selection of T cell receptor beta chains follows, all from one sample in a study of T cell repertoires in cytomegalovirus infection. These receptors lack a known antigen. Using its own MiXCR run on the reads, TCRdb lists one record per CDR3 protein. Of 150,000 to 200,000 distinct CDR3 sequences in the sample, 20% to 25% are singletons; the top ten hold more than 25%. This material consisted of CD8+ T cells from cultured PBMCs, taken from culture after CMV antigen stimulation. These receptors were taken from a human donor in good health (CMV status not recorded). Some clones in this sample may be carry-over from other donors' samples. The CDR3 runs from the conserved cysteine through the conserved F or W.

V	J	CDR3
TRBV7-2	TRBJ2-3	CASSQPSGASTDTQYF
TRBV12-3/TRBV12-4	TRBJ1-2	CASSLSGIGDYGYTF
TRBV9	TRBJ1-6	CASSGPPLHF
TRBV4-3	TRBJ2-3	CASSQDRTSTDTQYF
TRBV29-1	TRBJ2-7	CSVEDQGQGDYEQYF
TRBV19	TRBJ2-7	CASSIRDTYEQYF
TRBV6-2/TRBV6-3	TRBJ1-5	CASSSGQGVRKPQHF
TRBV4-1	TRBJ2-3	CASSQSPSPQFDTQYF
TRBV4-3	TRBJ2-5	CASSQDRGFQETQYF
TRBV11-2	TRBJ1-1	CASSLVGTGNEAFF
TRBV7-8	TRBJ1-4	CASSLASATNEKLFF
TRBV4-1	TRBJ1-5	CASSPSQGGSNQPQHF
TRBV7-2	TRBJ2-4	CASSLVLQGSKNIQYF
TRBV12-3/TRBV12-4	TRBJ2-2	CASNKGTTTGELFF
TRBV7-2	TRBJ1-1	CASSLWDGTGPFLNTEAFF
TRBV12-3/TRBV12-4	TRBJ2-3	CASSFRGRTDTQYF
TRBV7-2	TRBJ2-3	CASSLGRRPADTQYF
TRBV7-2	TRBJ1-5	CASSFVGMSNQPQHF
TRBV19	TRBJ2-1	CATSPRGYSYNEQFF
TRBV28	TRBJ2-1	CASSPRAGDSYNEQFF
TRBV12-3/TRBV12-4	TRBJ2-3	CASSPSLYRGPPGDTQYF
TRBV7-7	TRBJ2-3	CASSSKGADTQYF
TRBV7-6	TRBJ1-1	CASSLGGYAERGTEAFF
TRBV12-3/TRBV12-4	TRBJ2-3	CASTPMGQLFDTQYF
TRBV19	TRBJ2-1	CASSAAMSSYNEQFF
TRBV7-6	TRBJ1-1	CASSTNGNTEAFF
TRBV7-8	TRBJ2-1	CASSSGGRLDNEQFF
TRBV7-2	TRBJ2-1	CASSFRYRDPYNEQFF
TRBV29-1	TRBJ1-1	CSVPGGLNTEAFF
TRBV7-8	TRBJ1-1	CASSYAGWAFF
TRBV7-2	TRBJ2-3	CASSLGLLSFGPDTQYF
TRBV12-3/TRBV12-4	TRBJ1-1	CASSFGRDTEAFF
TRBV7-2	TRBJ2-7	CASSARGLGYEQYF
TRBV4-1	TRBJ2-1	CASSQDSRETYNEQFF
TRBV6-2/TRBV6-3	TRBJ1-5	CASSSLPGRGNQPQHF
TRBV6-2/TRBV6-3	TRBJ2-1	CASSYSTDYNEQFF
TRBV6-6	TRBJ2-7	CASSGLHRDRRYEQYF
TRBV7-2	TRBJ2-1	CASSLNVGRIPRNEQFF
TRBV4-1	TRBJ2-1	CASSQGHGRFF
TRBV5-6	TRBJ1-1	CASSSRQGSNTEAFF
TRBV7-6	TRBJ2-3	CASSLVLAGGQRTDTQYF
TRBV7-2	TRBJ2-7	CASSPPTAYEQYF
TRBV27	TRBJ1-5	CASSLRQSREPQHF
TRBV19	TRBJ1-5	CASTPGRRGSSNQPQHF
TRBV7-2	TRBJ1-1	CASRDRYTEAFF
TRBV6-5	TRBJ2-7	CASRWGTGGREQYF
TRBV7-9	TRBJ1-1	CASSPRRRNTEAFF
TRBV6-1	TRBJ2-1	CASNQLAGGHDEQFF
TRBV12-3/TRBV12-4	TRBJ1-2	CASSPTDYGYTF
TRBV29-1	TRBJ1-2	CSATRRGKPSNYGYTF
TRBV29-1	TRBJ2-1	CSVEDLSSYEQFF